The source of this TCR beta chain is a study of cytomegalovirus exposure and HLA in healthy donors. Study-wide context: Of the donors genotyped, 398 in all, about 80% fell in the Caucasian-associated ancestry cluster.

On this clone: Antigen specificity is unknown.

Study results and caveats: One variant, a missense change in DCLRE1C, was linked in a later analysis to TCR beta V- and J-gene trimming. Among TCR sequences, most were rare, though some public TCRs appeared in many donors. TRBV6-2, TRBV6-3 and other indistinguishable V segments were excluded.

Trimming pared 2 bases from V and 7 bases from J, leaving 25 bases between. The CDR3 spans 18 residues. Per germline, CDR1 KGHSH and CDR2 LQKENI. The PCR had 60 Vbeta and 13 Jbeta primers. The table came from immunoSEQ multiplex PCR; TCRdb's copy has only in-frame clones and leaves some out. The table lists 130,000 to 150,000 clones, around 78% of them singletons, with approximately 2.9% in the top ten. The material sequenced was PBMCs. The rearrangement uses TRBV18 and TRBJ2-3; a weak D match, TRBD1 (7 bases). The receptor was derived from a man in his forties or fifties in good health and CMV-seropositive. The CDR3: CASSPGTAGTGGPNTQYF. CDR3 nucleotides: TGTGCCAGCTCACCAGGGACAGCCGGGACTGGAGGTCCCAATACGCAGTATTTT.